Sequencing of this T cell receptor (beta chain) was carried out in a study of blood T cell repertoires in COVID-19. Study details: Donors in the United States, Italy and Spain gave samples during acute or convalescent COVID-19.

Data came from immunoSEQ multiplex PCR; TCRdb stores just in-frame clones and leaves some out. The sample shows roughly 160,000 clones, approximately 88% of them seen only once. V shed 4 bases and J 3 bases; nucleotides not matched to a gene: 2. Germline CDR1 SGHVS, CDR2 FNYEAQ. This CDR3 comprises 13 residues. The receptor comes from an older woman with acute or convalescent COVID-19. The sequenced sample was peripheral blood. This chain joins TRBV7-6 and TRBJ1-1; the match to TRBD1 covers 7 bases. The CDR3: CASSSQGHTEAFF. The CDR3, as DNA: TGTGCCAGCAGCTCACAGGGGCACACTGAAGCTTTCTTT. Filled out from reference TRBV7-6 and TRBJ1-1, the complete variable domain reads GAGVSQSPRYKVTKRGQDVALRCDPISGHVSLYWYRQALGQGPEFLTYFNYEAQQDKSGLPNDRFSAERPEGSISTLTIQRTEQRDSAMYRCASSSQGHTEAFFGQGTRLTVV.